This is a list of T cell receptor beta chains from one sample in a study of cytomegalovirus exposure and HLA in healthy donors. Produced via immunoSEQ multiplex PCR; TCRdb's table is partial and in-frame only. The table records about 99,000 clones, 79% of them present only once. The specimen was PBMCs. The receptors here all came from a male donor in good health and CMV-seropositive. CDR3s include the opening cysteine and the closing phenylalanine or tryptophan. D genes are given only for firm matches. The size field is filled for only some rows; it gives once, few, many or a size class.

NA	NA	TRBV20-1	TRBJ1-2	CSARPGGGYTF	TGCAGTGCTAGGCCGGGGGGGGGCTACACCTTC
TRBD1	NA	TRBV5-4	TRBJ1-6	CASSRIPGGQNSPLHF	TGTGCCAGCAGCAGAATACCAGGGGGTCAGAATTCACCCCTCCACTTT
NA	NA	TRBV13	TRBJ2-7	CASSLIRGRSYEQYF	TGTGCCAGCAGCTTAATCAGGGGTAGGTCCTACGAGCAGTACTTC
NA	NA	TRBV7-2	TRBJ1-2	CASSSTRNYGYTF	TGTGCCAGCAGCTCAACGCGAAACTATGGCTACACCTTC
TRBD1	NA	TRBV6-4	TRBJ2-3	CASSPGQSFTDTQYF	TGTGCCAGCAGCCCGGGACAGTCTTTCACAGATACGCAGTATTTT
TRBD1	NA	TRBV18	TRBJ2-7	CASSPRVGGISYEQYF	TGTGCCAGCTCACCGCGGGTAGGGGGCATATCCTACGAGCAGTACTTC
TRBD1	NA	TRBV19	TRBJ1-5	CASSIEDRRKQPQHF	TGTGCCAGTAGTATTGAGGACAGGCGGAAGCAGCCCCAGCATTTT
NA	NA	TRBV11-2	TRBJ1-2	CASSLVGRWNYGYTF	TGTGCCAGCAGCTTAGTGGGCAGGTGGAACTATGGCTACACCTTC
NA	NA	TRBV30	TRBJ2-1	CAWSPVGYNEQFF	TGTGCCTGGAGTCCCGTCGGTTACAATGAGCAGTTCTTC
TRBD1	few	TRBV4-1	TRBJ2-7	CASSQEGGRDRGKDEQYF	TGCGCCAGCAGCCAAGAGGGGGGCCGGGACAGGGGAAAAGACGAGCAGTACTTC
NA	NA	TRBV6-6	TRBJ2-5	CASSYGRSGETQYF	TGTGCCAGCAGTTACGGCCGATCGGGAGAGACCCAGTACTTC
NA	NA	TRBV6-8	TRBJ1-1	CASNIDTLPEAFF	TGTGCCAGCAATATTGACACCTTACCTGAAGCTTTCTTT
TRBD2	NA	TRBV7-2	TRBJ2-3	CASSSYSGGTDTQYF	TGTGCCAGCAGCTCCTATAGCGGGGGCACAGATACGCAGTATTTT
NA	NA	TRBV5-4	TRBJ2-2	CASSSPDTGELFF	TGTGCCAGCAGCTCCCCGGACACCGGGGAGCTGTTTTTT
TRBD1	few	TRBV19	TRBJ1-2	CASRDPGTGNYGYTF	TGTGCCAGTAGGGACCCAGGGACAGGGAACTATGGCTACACCTTC
NA	NA	TRBV6-5	TRBJ1-2	CASSYGHSPDHGYTF	TGTGCCAGCAGTTACGGTCACAGCCCAGATCATGGCTACACCTTC
TRBD2	NA	TRBV5-4	TRBJ2-7	CASSSGTSGGLYF	TGTGCCAGCAGCTCCGGGACTAGCGGAGGACTGTACTTC
NA	NA	TRBV14	TRBJ1-1	CASSQEGLGLTEAFF	TGTGCCAGCAGCCAAGAGGGCCTTGGGTTGACTGAAGCTTTCTTT
NA	NA	TRBV30	TRBJ2-6	CARSGGSHSGANVLTF	TGTGCCCGCAGCGGAGGGAGCCACTCTGGGGCCAACGTCCTGACTTTC
NA	NA	TRBV7-8	TRBJ1-2	CASSLDGHTNYGYTF	TGTGCCAGCAGCTTAGATGGGCATACTAACTATGGCTACACCTTC
TRBD2	NA	TRBV6-4	TRBJ2-1	CASSVLGAGVNEQFF	TGTGCCAGCAGTGTTCTTGGAGCGGGGGTCAATGAGCAGTTCTTC
TRBD1	NA	TRBV9	TRBJ2-5	CASSPGQGSSRRETQYF	TGTGCCAGCAGTCCGGGACAGGGATCTTCTCGGCGGGAGACCCAGTACTTC
TRBD1	NA	TRBV15	TRBJ1-2	CATSSPDRVSGYTF	TGTGCCACCAGCAGTCCGGACAGGGTCAGTGGCTACACCTTC
TRBD1	NA	TRBV27	TRBJ1-3	CASSLSGGLGNTIYF	TGTGCCAGCAGTTTATCAGGGGGCCTTGGAAACACCATATATTTT
NA	NA	TRBV7-3	TRBJ1-5	CASSLAGEASNQPQHF	TGTGCCAGCAGCCTTGCGGGGGAGGCTAGCAATCAGCCCCAGCATTTT
NA	few	TRBV19	TRBJ2-7	CASSIGQMAEQYF	TGTGCCAGTAGTATCGGACAAATGGCCGAGCAGTACTTC
NA	NA	TRBV15	TRBJ1-6	CATSGRDSPLHF	TGTGCCACCTCAGGCCGAGATTCACCCCTCCACTTT
NA	NA	TRBV2	TRBJ1-2	CASSLKTGYGYTF	TGTGCCAGCAGTCTTAAGACAGGCTATGGCTACACCTTC
NA	NA	TRBV4-1	TRBJ2-7	CASSQLIQGTYSYEQYF	TGCGCCAGCAGCCAACTGATCCAGGGCACTTACTCCTACGAGCAGTACTTC
NA	NA	TRBV7-9	TRBJ2-7	CASSGTSSYEQYF	TGTGCCAGCAGCGGGACAAGCTCCTACGAGCAGTACTTC
NA	few	TRBV23-1	TRBJ1-6	CASSQVTGYGNSPLHF	TGCGCCAGCAGTCAAGTAACAGGATATGGTAATTCACCCCTCCACTTT
NA	NA	TRBV7-8	TRBJ2-7	CASSLSDGHSYEQYF	TGTGCCAGCAGCTTATCAGACGGACACTCCTACGAGCAGTACTTC
NA	few	TRBV5-6	TRBJ2-7	CASSLGTPYEQYF	TGTGCCAGCAGCTTGGGGACACCTTACGAGCAGTACTTC
TRBD1	NA	TRBV7-3	TRBJ2-3	CASSSRQGGRTDTQYF	TGTGCCAGCAGCTCTCGACAGGGGGGACGCACAGATACGCAGTATTTT
TRBD1	NA	TRBV7-9	TRBJ1-4	CASSLVLGRGEKLFF	TGTGCCAGCAGCTTAGTTTTGGGCAGGGGGGAAAAACTGTTTTTT
NA	NA	TRBV6-1	TRBJ1-2	CASSEDRVYGYTF	TGTGCCAGCAGTGAAGACAGAGTCTATGGCTACACCTTC
NA	NA	TRBV30	TRBJ2-6	CAWSAGGHSGANVLTF	TGTGCCTGGAGTGCGGGGGGCCACTCTGGGGCCAACGTCCTGACTTTC
TRBD2	few	TRBV5-1	TRBJ2-3	CASNIGTSMDTQYF	TGCGCCAGCAACATTGGGACTAGCATGGATACGCAGTATTTT
TRBD1	NA	TRBV2	TRBJ1-3	CASSDDREIGNTIYF	TGTGCCAGCAGTGATGACAGGGAGATTGGAAACACCATATATTTT
NA	NA	TRBV7-2	TRBJ1-2	CASSLSKSPNYGYTF	TGTGCCAGCAGCTTATCGAAGAGCCCGAACTATGGCTACACCTTC
NA	NA	TRBV5-1	TRBJ2-7	CASSLGSPSEQYF	TGCGCCAGCAGCTTGGGTAGCCCGAGCGAGCAGTACTTC
NA	NA	TRBV18	TRBJ1-1	CASSPNGGLGAFF	TGTGCCAGCTCACCTAACGGGGGGTTGGGAGCTTTCTTT
TRBD1	NA	TRBV5-4	TRBJ2-7	CASSNRQGMFYEQYF	TGTGCCAGCAGCAACCGACAGGGAATGTTCTACGAGCAGTACTTC